One sample yielded the 17 T cell receptor beta chains listed below, sequenced in a study of T cell responses to AZD1222 COVID-19 vaccine. Sequencing was performed with immunoSEQ multiplex PCR; in TCRdb, only in-frame clones are kept and a portion is missing. The sample has 140,000 or so clones, around 90% seen once; the top ten hold 1.5% to 2%. The sequenced sample was peripheral blood, obtained on day 0 of AZD1222 vaccination. These receptors came from an adult in good health.

J is TRBJ1-2 and V is TRBV5-1; the match to TRBD1 covers 9 bases. From germline, CDR1 is SGHRS and CDR2 YFSETQ. The trim removed 5 bases at V and 6 bases at J, leaving 5 bases unmatched. CDR3 length: 13 amino acids. The CDR3 loop reads CASRAGTGNGYTF. In DNA form, the CDR3 reads TGCGCCAGCAGGGCCGGGACAGGGAATGGCTACACCTTC. Complete variable domain (other parts from reference TRBV5-1 and TRBJ1-2): KAGVTQTPRYLIKTRGQQVTLSCSPISGHRSVSWYQQTPGQGLQFLFEYFSETQRNKGNFPGRFSGRQFSNSRSEMNVSTLELGDSALYLCASRAGTGNGYTFGSGTRLTVV.

V usage is TRBV18 and J usage is TRBJ2-7; no clear D. The V gene's germline CDR1 is KGHSH and CDR2 LQKENI. This CDR3 region has 13 residues. V was cut by 2 bases and J by 4 bases, with 9 bases left in between. The CDR3 coding sequence is TGTGCCAGCTCACCAAACCCCGCTTACGAGCAGTACTTC. This encodes CASSPNPAYEQYF.

This sequence joins TRBV9 and TRBJ1-1; perhaps TRBD1 as D (5 bases). The germline gives CDR1 SGDLS, CDR2 YYNGEE. This CDR3 has 13 residues. Trimming shortened V by 3 bases and J by 7 bases, and 13 bases separated the two germline ends. The CDR3 DNA is TGTGCCAGCAGCGCCCCCGGGGGGAATGAAGCTTTCTTT. This gives the protein CASSAPGGNEAFF.

The V gene is TRBV28, the J gene TRBJ1-6; no definite D call. The germline V gene encodes CDR1 MDHEN and CDR2 SYDVKM. This CDR3 region has 14 residues. Trimming removed 3 bases from V and 9 bases from J, with 12 bases in between. CDR3 sequence: CASSLWASGSPLHF. Written as DNA, the CDR3 is TGTGCCAGCAGTTTGTGGGCGTCCGGTTCACCCCTCCACTTT.

The V and J genes are TRBV30 and TRBJ1-3; D uncertain. V dropped 2 bases and J dropped 3 bases, with 5 bases sitting between them. The germline gives CDR1 GTSNPN, CDR2 SVGIG (reference sequence). The CDR3 is 12 amino acids. The CDR3 DNA sequence: TGTGCCTGGAGTTTGAGTGGAAACACCATATATTTT. Translated: CAWSLSGNTIYF.

This chain links TRBV28 with TRBJ2-1; perhaps TRBD1 as D (5 bases). The germline V gene has CDR1 MDHEN and CDR2 SYDVKM. The CDR3 runs to 15 residues. Trimming removed 6 bases at V and 4 bases at J, with 16 bases between. In DNA form, the CDR3 reads TGTGCCAGCAGCCACCGACCGAGACAGTACAATGAGCAGTTCTTC. Translation: CASSHRPRQYNEQFF. The full variable domain, completed using reference TRBV28 and TRBJ2-1, is DVKVTQSSRYLVKRTGEKVFLECVQDMDHENMFWYRQDPGLGLRLIYFSYDVKMKEKGDIPEGYSVSREKKERFSLILESASTNQTSMYLCASSHRPRQYNEQFFGPGTRLTVL.

This clone was picked up one time. J is TRBJ2-1 and V is TRBV7-8, with 9 nucleotides matching TRBD1. From germline, CDR1 is SGHVS and CDR2 FQNEAQ. The length of the CDR3 is 21 residues. Trimming removed 1 base from V and 4 bases from J; junction bases left unmatched: 20. In DNA, the CDR3 is TGTGCCAGCAGCTTAGTCGGCCTACCGGGACAGGGATGGGGGACTTACAATGAGCAGTTCTTC. Translated, it gives CASSLVGLPGQGWGTYNEQFF.

The chain recombines TRBV5-1 with TRBJ1-4; D remains ambiguous. V dropped 3 bases and J dropped 0 bases, with 9 bases sitting between them. There are 15 residues in the CDR3. Germline CDR1 SGHRS, CDR2 YFSETQ. DNA of the CDR3: TGCGCCAGCAGCTCCTCAGACGCAACTAATGAAAAACTGTTTTTT. Translation gives CASSSSDATNEKLFF.

The chain carries TRBV5-4 and TRBJ1-1; a weak D match, TRBD1 (6 bases). In germline, CDR1 is SGHNT, CDR2 YYREEE (reference sequence). V lost 4 bases and J 0 bases, leaving 13 bases between the germline ends. CDR3 length: 15 residues. The CDR3 DNA is TGTGCCAGCAGCACGTACGACAGGATGAACACTGAAGCTTTCTTT. Amino acids: CASSTYDRMNTEAFF.

The rearrangement uses TRBV15 and TRBJ1-1; D unclear. The length of the CDR3 is 13 residues. The V end was cut by 0 bases, the J end by 0 bases, with 2 bases between. CDR1 and CDR2 from the germline V gene are LNHNV and YYDKDF (reference sequence). CDR3 sequence: CATSRDMNTEAFF. The CDR3 region has the DNA TGTGCCACCAGCAGAGACATGAACACTGAAGCTTTCTTT.

The chain recombines TRBV7-9 with TRBJ1-4; D is undetermined. Germline V gene lookup returns CDR1 SEHNR and CDR2 FQNEAQ (reference sequence). Trimming shortened V by 1 base and J by 7 bases, and 7 bases separated the two germline ends. The CDR3 length is 13 residues. This chain's CDR3 is CASSLDWGEKLFF. CDR3 nucleotide sequence: TGTGCCAGCAGCTTAGACTGGGGTGAAAAACTGTTTTTT.

This clone appeared a single time. The gene calls are TRBV19 and TRBJ2-7; D perhaps matches TRBD1 (7 bases). Germline lookup yields CDR1 LNHDA and CDR2 SQIVND (reference sequence). Deletions cut 3 bases from V and 3 bases from J, with 15 bases between. This CDR3 spans 15 amino acids. The CDR3: CASSIGGTAFYEQYF. CDR3 DNA: TGTGCCAGTAGTATTGGAGGGACAGCCTTCTACGAGCAGTACTTC.

The genes are TRBV29-1 and TRBJ2-1; TRBD2 matches at 14 bases. This CDR3 spans 17 amino acids. The germline CDR1 and CDR2 sequences are SQVTM and ANQGSEA. Trimming at V came to 4 bases and at J to 1 base, leaving 6 bases not matched to a gene. CDR3 sequence (DNA): TGCAGCGTTGTGGGGACTAGCGGGAGAGGATCCTACAATGAGCAGTTCTTC. Protein product: CSVVGTSGRGSYNEQFF.

The rearrangement joins TRBV6-5 to TRBJ1-1; a weak D match, TRBD1 (6 bases). V was clipped by 5 bases and J by 9 bases, with 22 bases between them. CDR3 length equals 15 residues. Germline V gene data show CDR1 as MNHEY and CDR2 as SVGAGI. The DNA for the CDR3 is TGTGCCAGCAGTCCCGCTAGGACAGCCGGTTCTCAAGCTTTCTTT. It is translated as CASSPARTAGSQAFF.

This clone has just one count. The chain carries TRBV19 and TRBJ2-2; TRBD2 matches 12 bases. Germline V gene data show CDR1 as LNHDA and CDR2 as SQIVND (reference sequence). This CDR3 is 17 amino acids long. J lost 3 bases, V lost 6 bases, and 8 bases had no gene match. CDR3 sequence: CASSTRTSGAHTGELFF. The CDR3 nucleotides read TGTGCCAGTAGCACCCGGACTAGCGGGGCCCACACCGGGGAGCTGTTTTTT. Full variable domain (outside the CDR3, taken from reference TRBV19 and TRBJ2-2): DGGITQSPKYLFRKEGQNVTLSCEQNLNHDAMYWYRQDPGQGLRLIYYSQIVNDFQKGDIAEGYSVSREKKESFPLTVTSAQKNPTAFYLCASSTRTSGAHTGELFFGEGSRLTVL.

The chain links TRBV29-1 to TRBJ2-7; D is undetermined. V lost 4 bases and J lost 5, with 15 bases in between. The CDR3 is 13 residues long. CDR1 is SQVTM and CDR2 is ANQGSEA in the germline V gene. The CDR3: CSVATRPPHEQYF. CDR3 DNA sequence: TGCAGCGTTGCAACTCGACCACCCCACGAGCAGTACTTC.

The chain is built from TRBV28 and TRBJ2-7, with D possibly matching TRBD2 (6 bases). The CDR3 has 14 amino acids. Trimming cost V 2 bases and J 2 bases, with 10 bases left between them. The germline CDR1 and CDR2 sequences are MDHEN and SYDVKM. The CDR3, as DNA: TGTGCCAGCAGTTTAGAGACTAGGGCCTACGAGCAGTACTTC. This encodes CASSLETRAYEQYF.